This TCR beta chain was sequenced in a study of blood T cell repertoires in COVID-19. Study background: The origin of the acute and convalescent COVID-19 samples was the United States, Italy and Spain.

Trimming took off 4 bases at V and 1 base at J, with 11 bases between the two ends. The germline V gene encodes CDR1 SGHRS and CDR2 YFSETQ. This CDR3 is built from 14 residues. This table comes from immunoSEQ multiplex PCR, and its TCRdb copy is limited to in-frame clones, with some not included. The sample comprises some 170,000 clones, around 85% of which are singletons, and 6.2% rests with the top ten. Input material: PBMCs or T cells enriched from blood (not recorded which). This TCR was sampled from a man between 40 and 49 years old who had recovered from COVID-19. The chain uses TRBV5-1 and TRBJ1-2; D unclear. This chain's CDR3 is CASSRAGLNYGYTF. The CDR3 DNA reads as TGCGCCAGCAGCCGGGCGGGCCTTAACTATGGCTACACCTTC.